This T cell receptor beta chain was sequenced in a study of shared clonotypes between healthy human individuals. Generated by immunoSEQ multiplex PCR, the TCRdb table keeps only in-frame clones and is missing some. The sample includes about 680,000 clones, around 72% seen only once; the top ten take under 2%. This CDR3 contains 11 residues. Germline-derived CDR1 and CDR2 are MDHEN and SYDVKM. Trimming cost V 3 bases and J 12 bases, with 9 bases left between them. The table lists this clone with many counts. Its antigen is unknown. Different DNA sequences within this sample yield the same CDR3. Overall study findings and caveats: Sequencing depth was expected to influence donor clonotype sharing.

This sequence joins TRBV28 and TRBJ2-1, with D hard to call. Sequencing input: memory CD4+ T cells sorted from blood. Subset of the sample: CD45RA-negative fraction. The sequence was collected from a woman younger than 45 in good health. CDR3 amino acids: CASSFIQRQFF. In DNA, the CDR3 is TGTGCCAGCAGTTTCATCCAGCGGCAGTTCTTC.